These T cell receptor beta chains were read from a single sample in a study of blood T cell repertoires in COVID-19. Using immunoSEQ multiplex PCR, the repertoire was profiled, and TCRdb retains in-frame clones only, with some absent. This table holds 650,000 to 800,000 clones, around 89% found once. Sequenced input: peripheral blood. The receptor set was obtained from a woman aged 18 to 35 with acute or convalescent COVID-19. Each CDR3 is given with its conserved first and last residue. D genes are given only for firm matches. Clone size is shown for a subset of rows, as once, few, many or a class of expanded clone.

d_gene	v_gene	len	j_gene	abundance	CDR3nt	CDR3aa
TRBD2	TRBV14	17	TRBJ2-1	-	TGTGCCAGCAGCCAAGCGGGCGGCGGGGGGGCCTACAATGAGCAGTTCTTC	CASSQAGGGGAYNEQFF
-	TRBV9	15	TRBJ1-1	few	TGTGCCAGCAGCGTAGGGAACAGGCCGAACACTGAAGCTTTCTTT	CASSVGNRPNTEAFF
-	TRBV6-5	14	TRBJ1-5	-	TGTGCCAGCAGCGTGGGGGGGATTAATCAGCCCCAGCATTTT	CASSVGGINQPQHF
TRBD2	TRBV19	14	TRBJ2-1	-	TGTGCCAGTAGTATGGGACTAGCGGGAGGTGAGCAGTTCTTC	CASSMGLAGGEQFF
-	TRBV7-2	16	TRBJ2-1	-	TGTGCCAGCAGCTTAGGACCCGGGAGCTCCTACAATGAGCAGTTCTTC	CASSLGPGSSYNEQFF
-	TRBV27	18	TRBJ2-1	-	TGTGCCAGCAGTAAAACCCCCACTAGAGGGCACTCCTACAATGAGCAGTTCTTC	CASSKTPTRGHSYNEQFF
-	TRBV2	15	TRBJ1-2	-	TGTGCCAGCACCCGACGCCCGACAGCGAACTATGGCTACACCTTC	CASTRRPTANYGYTF
TRBD1	TRBV11-2	17	TRBJ1-1	once	TGTGCCAGCAGCTTAGCTATGGGACAGGGGGTGAACACTGAAGCTTTCTTT	CASSLAMGQGVNTEAFF
TRBD1	TRBV6-5	14	TRBJ1-5	-	TGTGCCAGCAGGGACCAGGGGGCGCTAGGGCCCCAGCATTTT	CASRDQGALGPQHF
-	TRBV10-1	14	TRBJ1-5	-	TGCGCCAGCAGTGACCCCGCGAGGAGGGAGCCCCAGCATTTT	CASSDPARREPQHF
TRBD1	TRBV14	19	TRBJ1-5	-	TGTGCCAGCAGTCCCGGACAGGGTCCACAACTATATAGCAATCAGCCCCAGCATTTT	CASSPGQGPQLYSNQPQHF
TRBD1	TRBV10-3	14	TRBJ2-5	-	TGTGCCATCAGCCAAACCGGGACAGAAGAGACCCAGTACTTC	CAISQTGTEETQYF
TRBD1	TRBV7-3	15	TRBJ1-4	-	TGTGCCAGCAGCATCATGACAGGGTCGAATGAAAAACTGTTTTTT	CASSIMTGSNEKLFF
TRBD1	TRBV29-1	13	TRBJ1-2	few	TGCAGCGCCGGGACAGGGATTTTCTATGGCTACACCTTC	CSAGTGIFYGYTF
TRBD1	TRBV29-1	15	TRBJ2-4	-	TGCAGCGTTGTTGGACAGGGGATAGCCAAAAACATTCAGTACTTC	CSVVGQGIAKNIQYF
-	TRBV24-1	17	TRBJ2-1	-	TGTGCCACCAGTGATAACCCCCACCAGAGGGCTTACAATGAGCAGTTCTTC	CATSDNPHQRAYNEQFF
TRBD1	TRBV9	15	TRBJ2-1	-	TGTGCCAGCAGCGTTACAGGGGACTCCTACAATGAGCAGTTCTTC	CASSVTGDSYNEQFF